This T cell receptor (beta chain) appears in the sequencing data of a study of T cell responses to AZD1222 COVID-19 vaccine. Assay: immunoSEQ multiplex PCR; the TCRdb copy retains only in-frame clones and omits some. The table has approximately 130,000 clones, over 90% seen once. Unmatched junction bases numbered 7, after V lost 6 bases and J lost 1 base. The CDR3 sequence is 15 residues long. Germline V gives CDR1 MNHEY, CDR2 SMNVEV (reference sequence). The rearrangement uses TRBV27 and TRBJ2-3; the match to TRBD1 covers 7 bases. The origin of this receptor is an adult in good health. Source: peripheral blood, taken on day 0 of AZD1222 vaccination. CDR3 nucleotide sequence: TGTGCCAGCAGCCTTACAGGGGCCGGCACAGATACGCAGTATTTT. It specifies CASSLTGAGTDTQYF.